A selection of T cell receptor beta chains follows, all from one sample in a study of cytomegalovirus exposure and HLA in healthy donors. Here immunoSEQ multiplex PCR was the method, and the copy in TCRdb shows in-frame clones only, minus some. The table has over 100,000 clones, approximately 70% seen once. Input material: PBMCs. All receptors derive from a woman in her 30s in good health and CMV-seronegative. Each CDR3 is given with its conserved first and last residue. A D gene is named only where the DNA matches it firmly. A clone size is listed for some rows: how often the clone was seen (once, few, many), or a class if it is expanded.

CDR3 protein: CASSGLSGANVLTF
CDR3 DNA: TGCGCCAGCAGTGGACTCTCTGGGGCCAACGTCCTGACTTTC
V gene: TRBV10-1
clone size: .
D gene: .
J gene: TRBJ2-6

CDR3 protein: CASSLWGGGAGETQYF
CDR3 DNA: TGTGCCAGCAGTTTATGGGGCGGGGGGGCCGGGGAGACCCAGTACTTC
V gene: TRBV27
clone size: few
D gene: TRBD2
J gene: TRBJ2-5

CDR3 protein: CASSSFRPTALNYGYTF
CDR3 DNA: TGTGCCAGCAGCTCATTCCGGCCGACAGCACTCAACTATGGCTACACCTTC
V gene: TRBV5-6
clone size: .
D gene: .
J gene: TRBJ1-2

CDR3 protein: CASSGGTRSTDTQYF
CDR3 DNA: TGCGCCAGCAGCGGGGGGACTAGGAGCACAGATACGCAGTATTTT
V gene: TRBV5-1
clone size: .
D gene: TRBD2
J gene: TRBJ2-3

CDR3 protein: CASSFWVPSGELNEQFF
CDR3 DNA: TGTGCCAGCAGCTTTTGGGTTCCTAGCGGGGAACTCAATGAGCAGTTCTTC
V gene: TRBV5-6
clone size: .
D gene: TRBD2
J gene: TRBJ2-1

CDR3 protein: CASSVQRGADTQYF
CDR3 DNA: TGTGCCAGCAGCGTCCAGCGGGGCGCAGATACGCAGTATTTT
V gene: TRBV7-9
clone size: few
D gene: TRBD2
J gene: TRBJ2-3

CDR3 protein: CASSWDRVKQYF
CDR3 DNA: TGTGCCAGCTCCTGGGACAGGGTCAAGCAGTACTTC
V gene: TRBV2
clone size: .
D gene: TRBD1
J gene: TRBJ2-7

CDR3 protein: CASSYISAGTEAFF
CDR3 DNA: TGTGCCAGCAGTTACATCTCGGCGGGCACTGAAGCTTTCTTT
V gene: TRBV6-6
clone size: few
D gene: .
J gene: TRBJ1-1

CDR3 protein: CASKTGTGLLYEQYF
CDR3 DNA: TGTGCCAGCAAAACCGGGACAGGGCTTCTATACGAGCAGTACTTC
V gene: TRBV2
clone size: few
D gene: TRBD1
J gene: TRBJ2-7

CDR3 protein: CASSAGTGGPNQPQHF
CDR3 DNA: TGTGCCAGCAGTGCAGGGACAGGGGGCCCCAATCAGCCCCAGCATTTT
V gene: TRBV2
clone size: .
D gene: TRBD1
J gene: TRBJ1-5

CDR3 protein: CATSSLGGGTYEQYF
CDR3 DNA: TGTGCCACCAGCAGCCTAGGGGGGGGGACCTACGAGCAGTACTTC
V gene: TRBV15
clone size: .
D gene: .
J gene: TRBJ2-7

CDR3 protein: CASRAGNYEQYF
CDR3 DNA: TGCGCCAGCAGGGCAGGAAACTACGAGCAGTACTTC
V gene: TRBV5-1
clone size: .
D gene: .
J gene: TRBJ2-7

CDR3 protein: CASTLVQGVNTEAFF
CDR3 DNA: TGTGCCAGCACCTTGGTCCAAGGGGTGAACACTGAAGCTTTCTTT
V gene: TRBV28
clone size: few
D gene: .
J gene: TRBJ1-1

CDR3 protein: CASRSGQYYGYTF
CDR3 DNA: TGTGCCAGTAGATCGGGACAGTACTATGGCTACACCTTC
V gene: TRBV19
clone size: few
D gene: TRBD1
J gene: TRBJ1-2

CDR3 protein: CASPIGYRPNTEAFF
CDR3 DNA: TGTGCCAGCCCCATTGGTTACAGGCCGAACACTGAAGCTTTCTTT
V gene: TRBV6-4
clone size: .
D gene: .
J gene: TRBJ1-1

CDR3 protein: CASVRDRESAGNTIYF
CDR3 DNA: TGTGCCAGCGTCCGGGACAGGGAGTCCGCCGGAAACACCATATATTTT
V gene: TRBV2
clone size: .
D gene: TRBD1
J gene: TRBJ1-3

CDR3 protein: CASSPGTATYEQYF
CDR3 DNA: TGTGCCAGCAGCCCCGGGACAGCCACCTACGAGCAGTACTTC
V gene: TRBV27
clone size: .
D gene: TRBD1
J gene: TRBJ2-7

CDR3 protein: CASKEAGGGYGYTF
CDR3 DNA: TGTGCCAGCAAGGAAGCGGGGGGCGGCTATGGCTACACCTTC
V gene: TRBV27
clone size: .
D gene: .
J gene: TRBJ1-2

CDR3 protein: CASSLEVRERTGNTIYF
CDR3 DNA: TGTGCCAGCAGCTTGGAAGTCCGGGAGAGGACTGGAAACACCATATATTTT
V gene: TRBV5-6
clone size: .
D gene: .
J gene: TRBJ1-3

CDR3 protein: CASRSGGRNTEAFF
CDR3 DNA: TGTGCCAGCAGATCGGGGGGCCGCAACACTGAAGCTTTCTTT
V gene: TRBV6-5
clone size: .
D gene: .
J gene: TRBJ1-1

CDR3 protein: CATVDRGAFTEAFF
CDR3 DNA: TGTGCCACCGTCGACAGGGGGGCCTTCACTGAAGCTTTCTTT
V gene: TRBV15
clone size: .
D gene: TRBD1
J gene: TRBJ1-1

CDR3 protein: CASSQDSRGRDPNTEAFF
CDR3 DNA: TGCGCCAGCAGCCAAGATTCGCGGGGGAGGGACCCGAACACTGAAGCTTTCTTT
V gene: TRBV4-1
clone size: .
D gene: .
J gene: TRBJ1-1

CDR3 protein: CASSISGGYGYTF
CDR3 DNA: TGTGCCAGCAGTATTTCAGGGGGTTATGGCTACACCTTC
V gene: TRBV9
clone size: .
D gene: TRBD1
J gene: TRBJ1-2

CDR3 protein: CASTKSGSGGGNEKLFF
CDR3 DNA: TGCGCCAGCACCAAATCGGGGTCAGGAGGCGGTAATGAAAAACTGTTTTTT
V gene: TRBV10-1
clone size: few
D gene: .
J gene: TRBJ1-4

CDR3 protein: CASNVRGQPQHF
CDR3 DNA: TGTGCCAGTAATGTCCGGGGACAGCCCCAGCATTTT
V gene: TRBV6-5
clone size: .
D gene: .
J gene: TRBJ1-5

CDR3 protein: CAISGLVNEQFF
CDR3 DNA: TGTGCCATCAGCGGACTAGTCAATGAGCAGTTCTTC
V gene: TRBV10-3
clone size: .
D gene: TRBD2
J gene: TRBJ2-1

CDR3 protein: CASSTPGGGRGEKLFF
CDR3 DNA: TGTGCCAGCAGCACACCAGGTGGAGGGAGGGGTGAAAAACTGTTTTTT
V gene: TRBV9
clone size: .
D gene: .
J gene: TRBJ1-4

CDR3 protein: CASSFGSGTSSQYF
CDR3 DNA: TGCGCCAGCAGCTTTGGTAGCGGGACCTCCTCGCAGTATTTT
V gene: TRBV5-1
clone size: .
D gene: TRBD2
J gene: TRBJ2-3